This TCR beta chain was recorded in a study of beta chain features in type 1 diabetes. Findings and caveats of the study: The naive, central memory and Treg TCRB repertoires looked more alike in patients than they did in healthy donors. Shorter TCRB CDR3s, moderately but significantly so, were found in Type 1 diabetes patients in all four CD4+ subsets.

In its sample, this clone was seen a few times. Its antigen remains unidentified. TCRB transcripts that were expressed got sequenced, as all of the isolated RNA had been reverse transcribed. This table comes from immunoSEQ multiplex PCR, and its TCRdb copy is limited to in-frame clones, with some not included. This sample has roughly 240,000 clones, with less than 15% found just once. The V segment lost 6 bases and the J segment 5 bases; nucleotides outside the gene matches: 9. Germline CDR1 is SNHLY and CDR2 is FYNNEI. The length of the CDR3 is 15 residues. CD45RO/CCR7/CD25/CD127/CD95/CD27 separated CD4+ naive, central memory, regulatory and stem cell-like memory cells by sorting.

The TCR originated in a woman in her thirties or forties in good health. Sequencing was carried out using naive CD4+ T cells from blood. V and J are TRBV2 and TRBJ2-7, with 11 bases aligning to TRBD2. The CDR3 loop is CASSALLAGVNEQYF. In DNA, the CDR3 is TGTGCCAGCAGCGCCTTACTAGCGGGGGTCAACGAGCAGTACTTC.